This T cell receptor beta chain originates from a study of identical twins. V was clipped by 8 bases and J by 2 bases, with 23 bases between them. CDR1 and CDR2 from the germline V gene are MRHNA and SNTAGT. The CDR3 covers 17 residues. Via MiXCR, TCRdb re-called the 5' RACE reads, giving one row per CDR3 protein. The sample lists some 330,000 distinct CDR3 sequences, around 9% occurring once. The receptor's source is a woman between 45 and 60 years old in good health. The sequenced sample was naive T cells sorted from blood. This chain links TRBV6-4 with TRBJ2-3; a weak D match, TRBD2 (6 bases). CDR3: CASALGTPRVFTDTQYF. The CDR3 DNA reads TGTGCCAGCGCCCTTGGGACTCCAAGGGTATTCACAGATACGCAGTATTTT.